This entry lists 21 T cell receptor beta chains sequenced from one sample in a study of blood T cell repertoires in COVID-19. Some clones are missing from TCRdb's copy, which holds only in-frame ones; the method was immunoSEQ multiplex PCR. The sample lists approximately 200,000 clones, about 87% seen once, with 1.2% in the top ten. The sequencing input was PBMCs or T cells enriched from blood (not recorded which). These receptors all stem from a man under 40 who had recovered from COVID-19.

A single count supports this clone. CDR3 sequence reads: CASSVLLAGADTQYF. The CDR3 DNA is TGTGCCAGCAGCGTACTCCTAGCGGGAGCAGATACGCAGTATTTT. This rearrangement joins TRBV9 to TRBJ2-3; 10 bases match TRBD2. This CDR3 contains 15 residues. The germline V gene has CDR1 SGDLS and CDR2 YYNGEE. V dropped 1 base and J dropped 4; count of bases not matched to a gene: 3.

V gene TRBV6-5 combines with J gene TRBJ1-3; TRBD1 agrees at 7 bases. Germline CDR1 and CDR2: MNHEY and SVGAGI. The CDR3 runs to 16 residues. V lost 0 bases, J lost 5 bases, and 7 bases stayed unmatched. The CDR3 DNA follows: TGTGCCAGCAGTTACTCGATTGGACAGGTGCGAAACACCATATATTTT. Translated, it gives CASSYSIGQVRNTIYF.

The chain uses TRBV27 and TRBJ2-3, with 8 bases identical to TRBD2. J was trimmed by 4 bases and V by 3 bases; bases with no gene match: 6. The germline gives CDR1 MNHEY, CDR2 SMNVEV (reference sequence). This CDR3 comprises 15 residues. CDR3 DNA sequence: TGTGCCAGCAGTTTGGGGACTAGTGTAGCAGATACGCAGTATTTT. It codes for CASSLGTSVADTQYF.

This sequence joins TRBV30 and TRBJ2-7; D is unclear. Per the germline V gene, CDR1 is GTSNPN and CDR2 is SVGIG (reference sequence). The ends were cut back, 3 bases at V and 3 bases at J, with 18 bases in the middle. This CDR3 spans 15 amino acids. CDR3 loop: CAWSAGSRLGYEQYF. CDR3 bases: TGTGCCTGGAGCGCCGGGTCCCGCCTCGGCTACGAGCAGTACTTC. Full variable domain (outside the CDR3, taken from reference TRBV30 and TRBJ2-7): SQTIHQWPATLVQPVGSPLSLECTVEGTSNPNLYWYRQAAGRGLQLLFYSVGIGQISSEVPQNLSASRPQDRQFILSSKKLLLSDSGFYLCAWSAGSRLGYEQYFGPGTRLTVT.

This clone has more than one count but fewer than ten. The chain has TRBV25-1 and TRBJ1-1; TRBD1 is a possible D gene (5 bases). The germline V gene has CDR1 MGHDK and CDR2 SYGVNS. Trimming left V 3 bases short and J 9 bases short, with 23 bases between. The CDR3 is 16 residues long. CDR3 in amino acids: CASSDNQGIVGGKAFF. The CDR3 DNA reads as TGTGCCAGCAGTGATAATCAGGGTATTGTTGGAGGGAAAGCTTTCTTT.

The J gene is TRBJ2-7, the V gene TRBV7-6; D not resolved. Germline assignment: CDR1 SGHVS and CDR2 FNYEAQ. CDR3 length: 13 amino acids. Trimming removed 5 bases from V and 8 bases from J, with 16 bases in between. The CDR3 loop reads CASSPILGRKQYF. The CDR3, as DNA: TGTGCCAGCAGCCCAATCCTGGGCCGAAAGCAGTACTTC. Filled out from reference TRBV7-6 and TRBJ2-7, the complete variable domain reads GAGVSQSPRYKVTKRGQDVALRCDPISGHVSLYWYRQALGQGPEFLTYFNYEAQQDKSGLPNDRFSAERPEGSISTLTIQRTEQRDSAMYRCASSPILGRKQYFGPGTRLTVT.

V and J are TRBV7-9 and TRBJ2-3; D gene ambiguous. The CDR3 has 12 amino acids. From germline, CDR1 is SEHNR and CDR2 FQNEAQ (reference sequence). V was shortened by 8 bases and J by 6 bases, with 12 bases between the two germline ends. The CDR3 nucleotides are TGTGCCAGCGGCCAGGTTTCGGATACGCAGTATTTT. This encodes CASGQVSDTQYF.

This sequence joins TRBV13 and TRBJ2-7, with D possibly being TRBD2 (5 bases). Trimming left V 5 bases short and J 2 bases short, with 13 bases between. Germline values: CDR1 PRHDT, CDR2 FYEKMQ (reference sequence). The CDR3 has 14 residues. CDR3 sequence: CASSAPGTTYEQYF. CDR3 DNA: TGTGCCAGCAGCGCACCGGGAACTACCTACGAGCAGTACTTC.

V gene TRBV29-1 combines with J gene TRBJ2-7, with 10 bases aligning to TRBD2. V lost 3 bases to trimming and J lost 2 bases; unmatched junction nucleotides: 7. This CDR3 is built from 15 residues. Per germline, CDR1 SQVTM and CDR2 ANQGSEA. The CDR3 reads CSVEGTSGTAYEQYF. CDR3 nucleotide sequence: TGCAGCGTTGAGGGAACTAGCGGGACAGCCTACGAGCAGTACTTC.

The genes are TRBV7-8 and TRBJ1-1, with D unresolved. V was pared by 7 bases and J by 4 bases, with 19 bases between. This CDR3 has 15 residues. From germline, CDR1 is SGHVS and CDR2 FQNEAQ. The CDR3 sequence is CASIPREPASTEAFF. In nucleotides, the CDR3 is TGTGCCAGCATCCCGAGGGAGCCCGCGAGCACTGAAGCTTTCTTT.

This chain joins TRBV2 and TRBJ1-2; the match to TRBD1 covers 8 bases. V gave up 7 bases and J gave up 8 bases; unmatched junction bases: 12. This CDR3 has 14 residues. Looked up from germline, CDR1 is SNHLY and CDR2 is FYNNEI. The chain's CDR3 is CASTPRGRLDGYTF. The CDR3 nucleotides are TGTGCCAGCACCCCCAGGGGGCGCCTCGACGGCTACACCTTC.

The CDR3 is CSAFEPGLAGNEQFF. The CDR3 DNA sequence: TGCAGCGCCTTTGAGCCGGGACTAGCGGGAAATGAGCAGTTCTTC. The chain uses TRBV29-1 and TRBJ2-1; 13 bases fit TRBD2. The CDR3 is 15 residues long. The trim removed 7 bases at V and 7 bases at J, leaving 10 bases unmatched. Germline V gives CDR1 SQVTM, CDR2 ANQGSEA.

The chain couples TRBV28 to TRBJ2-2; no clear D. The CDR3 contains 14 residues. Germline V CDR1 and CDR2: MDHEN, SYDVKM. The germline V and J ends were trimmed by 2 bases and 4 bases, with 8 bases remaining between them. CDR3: CASSLAWSTGELFF. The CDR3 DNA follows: TGTGCCAGCAGTTTAGCGTGGAGCACCGGGGAGCTGTTTTTT.

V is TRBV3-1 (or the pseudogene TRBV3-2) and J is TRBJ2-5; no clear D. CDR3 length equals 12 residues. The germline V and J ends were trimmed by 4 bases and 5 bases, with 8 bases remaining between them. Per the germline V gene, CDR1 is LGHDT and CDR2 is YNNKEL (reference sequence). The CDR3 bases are TGTGCCAGCAGCCCCTCACGGGAGACCCAGTACTTC. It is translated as CASSPSRETQYF.

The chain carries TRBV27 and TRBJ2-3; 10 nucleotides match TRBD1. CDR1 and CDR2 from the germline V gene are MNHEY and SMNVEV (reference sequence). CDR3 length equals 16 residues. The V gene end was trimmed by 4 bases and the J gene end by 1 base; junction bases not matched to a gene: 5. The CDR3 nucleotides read TGTGCCAGCAGTTCCCTCGGGACAGGGGGCACAGATACGCAGTATTTT. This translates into CASSSLGTGGTDTQYF.

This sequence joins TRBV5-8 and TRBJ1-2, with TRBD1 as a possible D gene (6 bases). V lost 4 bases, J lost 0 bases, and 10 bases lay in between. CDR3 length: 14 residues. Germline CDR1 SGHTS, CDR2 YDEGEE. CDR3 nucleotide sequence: TGTGCCAGCAGCAGGACAGTCTCTAACTATGGCTACACCTTC. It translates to CASSRTVSNYGYTF.

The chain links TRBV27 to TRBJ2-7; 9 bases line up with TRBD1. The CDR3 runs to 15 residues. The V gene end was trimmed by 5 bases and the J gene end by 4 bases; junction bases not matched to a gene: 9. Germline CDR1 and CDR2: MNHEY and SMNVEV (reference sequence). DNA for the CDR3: TGTGCCAGCAGTCAACAGGGGGCATTTTGGTACGAGCAGTACTTC. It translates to CASSQQGAFWYEQYF.

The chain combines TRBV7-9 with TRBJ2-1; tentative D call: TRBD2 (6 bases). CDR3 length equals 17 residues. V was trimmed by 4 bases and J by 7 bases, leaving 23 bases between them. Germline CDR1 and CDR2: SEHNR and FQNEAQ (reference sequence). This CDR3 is CASSSPLGYGSGNEQFF. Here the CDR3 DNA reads TGTGCCAGCAGCTCGCCCCTAGGGTACGGGAGCGGTAATGAGCAGTTCTTC.

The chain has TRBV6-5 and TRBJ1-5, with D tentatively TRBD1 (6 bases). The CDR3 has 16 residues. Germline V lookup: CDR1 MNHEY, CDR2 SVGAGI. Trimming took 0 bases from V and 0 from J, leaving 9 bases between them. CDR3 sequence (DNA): TGTGCCAGCAGTTACTCTCGGACAGTTAGCAATCAGCCCCAGCATTTT. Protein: CASSYSRTVSNQPQHF.

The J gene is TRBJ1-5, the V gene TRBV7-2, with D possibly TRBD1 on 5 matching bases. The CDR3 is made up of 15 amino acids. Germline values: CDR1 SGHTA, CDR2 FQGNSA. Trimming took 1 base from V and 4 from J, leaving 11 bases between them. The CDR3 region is CASSLDGRGNQPQHF. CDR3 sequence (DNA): TGTGCCAGCAGCTTAGACGGGAGGGGTAATCAGCCCCAGCATTTT.

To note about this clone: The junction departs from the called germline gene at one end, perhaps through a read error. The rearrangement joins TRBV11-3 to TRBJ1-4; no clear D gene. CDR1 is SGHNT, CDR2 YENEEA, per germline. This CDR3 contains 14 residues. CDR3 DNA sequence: TGTGCCACCCGAATCTCCAGGTTTAATGAAAAGCTGTTTTTT. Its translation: CATRISRFNEKLFF. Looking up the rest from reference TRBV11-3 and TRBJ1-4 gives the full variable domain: EAGVVQSPRYKIIEKKQPVAFWCNPISGHNTLYWYLQNLGQGPELLIRYENEEAVDDSQLPKDRFSAERLKGVDSTLKIQPAELGDSAVYLCATRISRFNEKLFFGSGTQLSVL.